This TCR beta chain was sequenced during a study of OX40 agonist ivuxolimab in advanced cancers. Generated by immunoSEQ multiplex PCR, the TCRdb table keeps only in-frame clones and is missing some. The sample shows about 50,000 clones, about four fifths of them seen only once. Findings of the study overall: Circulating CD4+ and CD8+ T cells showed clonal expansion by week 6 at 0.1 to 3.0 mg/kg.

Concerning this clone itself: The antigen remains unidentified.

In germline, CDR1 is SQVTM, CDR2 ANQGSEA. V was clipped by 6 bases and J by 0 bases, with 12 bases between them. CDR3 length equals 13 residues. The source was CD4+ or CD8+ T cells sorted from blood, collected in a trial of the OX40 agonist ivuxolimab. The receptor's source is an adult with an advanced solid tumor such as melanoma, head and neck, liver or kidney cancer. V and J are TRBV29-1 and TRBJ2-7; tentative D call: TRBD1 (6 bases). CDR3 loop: CSVLDSPSYEQYF. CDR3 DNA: TGCAGCGTCCTGGACAGCCCCTCCTACGAGCAGTACTTC.